One sample yielded the 15 T cell receptor beta chains listed below, sequenced in a study of cytomegalovirus exposure and HLA in healthy donors. TCRdb's copy holds only in-frame clones and misses some; the assay was immunoSEQ multiplex PCR. The sample contains under 300,000 clones, 80% to 90% of which appear only once. Sequencing was performed on PBMCs. These receptors all come from a woman aged 18 to 35 in good health and CMV-seronegative.

This chain joins TRBV4-1 and TRBJ2-7, with TRBD1 matching over 7 bases. Germline V gives CDR1 MGHRA, CDR2 YSYEKL. V lost 2 bases to trimming and J lost 2 bases; unmatched junction nucleotides: 3. This CDR3 spans 14 amino acids. Here the CDR3 DNA reads TGCGCCAGCAGCCAACAGGGGGTGACCTACGAGCAGTACTTC. This sequence encodes CASSQQGVTYEQYF.

This chain links TRBV18 with TRBJ2-6; D may be TRBD2 (6 bases). The CDR3 spans 19 residues. Germline CDR1 and CDR2: KGHSH and LQKENI. V was trimmed by 3 bases and J by 0 bases, leaving 18 bases between them. In DNA, the CDR3 is TGTGCCAGCTCACCCCCCGGGACTCCTCCACCCTCTGGGGCCAACGTCCTGACTTTC. As protein: CASSPPGTPPPSGANVLTF.

This chain connects TRBV6-1 to TRBJ2-1; the match to TRBD1 covers 9 bases. V dropped 4 bases and J dropped 3; count of bases not matched to a gene: 7. The germline V gene has CDR1 MNHNS and CDR2 SASEGT. The CDR3 covers 16 residues. The CDR3: CASSVQGAVLYNEQFF. DNA of the CDR3: TGTGCCAGCAGTGTACAGGGGGCCGTTCTCTACAATGAGCAGTTCTTC.

This chain uses TRBV13 with TRBJ1-1; D gene uncertain. The germline V gene has CDR1 PRHDT and CDR2 FYEKMQ (reference sequence). This CDR3 spans 13 amino acids. V dropped 5 bases and J dropped 1 base, with 8 bases sitting between them. The CDR3 nucleotides read TGTGCCAGCAGCCTTGAGAGGAACACTGAAGCTTTCTTT. Amino acids: CASSLERNTEAFF.

V usage is TRBV6-5 and J usage is TRBJ1-1; D unresolved. CDR1 and CDR2 from the germline V gene are MNHEY and SVGAGI. The CDR3 contains 13 residues. Between the trimmed V and J ends, which lost 4 bases and 1 base, there was a span of 7 bases. This CDR3 is CASSFTANTEAFF. Here the CDR3 DNA reads TGTGCCAGCAGTTTTACAGCGAACACTGAAGCTTTCTTT.

This chain links TRBV27 with TRBJ1-5; 7 bases fit TRBD1. With V trimmed by 6 bases and J by 2 bases, 4 bases remained unmatched. This CDR3 is built from 14 residues. Per the germline V gene, CDR1 is MNHEY and CDR2 is SMNVEV (reference sequence). CDR3: CASRYRGGNQPQHF. The CDR3 region has the DNA TGTGCCAGCAGGTACAGGGGAGGCAATCAGCCCCAGCATTTT.

The V gene is TRBV27, the J gene TRBJ1-2; D might be TRBD1 (5 bases). V was clipped by 6 bases and J by 4 bases, with 15 bases between them. CDR3 length: 14 residues. The germline CDR1 and CDR2 sequences are MNHEY and SMNVEV (reference sequence). The DNA of the CDR3 is TGTGCCAGCAGGGATCCAGGGCTAGGCTATGGCTACACCTTC. It translates to CASRDPGLGYGYTF.

The chain combines TRBV4-3 with TRBJ2-7; TRBD2 matches 10 bases. With 0 bases clipped from V and 2 bases from J, the junction kept 4 bases outside the gene matches. The CDR3 loop spans 16 amino acids. Germline V gene lookup returns CDR1 LGHNA and CDR2 YSLEER. DNA of the CDR3: TGCGCCAGCAGCCAAGATCTAGCGGGGGAAACCTACGAGCAGTACTTC. Translating gives CASSQDLAGETYEQYF.

This rearrangement joins TRBV2 to TRBJ2-3; no clear D. Germline V CDR1 and CDR2: SNHLY, FYNNEI. The CDR3 is 14 residues long. Trimming stripped 7 bases from V and 0 bases from J, with 11 bases between. CDR3 nucleotide sequence: TGTGCCAGCACGGCAGGATCTAGCACAGATACGCAGTATTTT. Translating it yields CASTAGSSTDTQYF.

The chain couples TRBV29-1 to TRBJ1-1, with TRBD1 as a possible D gene (6 bases). The CDR3 is 12 residues long. V lost 6 bases to trimming and J lost 5 bases, with 13 bases between them. Germline V gene sequence: CDR1 SQVTM, CDR2 ANQGSEA. CDR3 nucleotides: TGCAGCGTAGAAACCAGGGGAACTGAAGCTTTCTTT. It specifies CSVETRGTEAFF.

The chain uses TRBV25-1 and TRBJ2-3; D may be TRBD2 (5 bases). The CDR3 totals 15 residues. V shed 1 base and J shed 2 bases, with 10 bases lying between them. Germline V lookup: CDR1 MGHDK, CDR2 SYGVNS. The CDR3 bases are TGTGCCAGCAGTGAATTAGGACTGAACACAGATACGCAGTATTTT. This sequence encodes CASSELGLNTDTQYF.

The CDR3 here is CAWGGTLSSYEQYF. The CDR3 nucleotides read TGTGCCTGGGGGGGGACTTTGAGCTCCTACGAGCAGTACTTC. This sequence joins TRBV30 and TRBJ2-7, with D perhaps TRBD2 (6 bases). The V end was cut by 5 bases, the J end by 0 bases, with 14 bases between. In germline, CDR1 is GTSNPN, CDR2 SVGIG (reference sequence). The CDR3 covers 14 residues.

CDR3 protein: CAISEAEGAYTQYF. As DNA, the CDR3 is TGTGCCATCAGTGAGGCAGAGGGGGCCTATACGCAGTATTTT. The chain uses TRBV10-3 and TRBJ2-3; 7 bases fit TRBD1. This CDR3 is 14 amino acids long. V trimming: 2 bases; J trimming: 7 bases; junction bases outside the gene matches: 6. Per germline, CDR1 ENHRY and CDR2 SYGVKD.

The chain joins TRBV9 to TRBJ1-1; 9 nucleotides align to TRBD1. The CDR3 is 14 amino acids. CDR1 and CDR2 from the germline V gene are SGDLS and YYNGEE. With 5 bases clipped from V and 1 base from J, the junction kept 3 bases outside the gene matches. Here the CDR3 DNA reads TGTGCCAGCAGTTCGACAGGGGGGAACACTGAAGCTTTCTTT. This encodes CASSSTGGNTEAFF. Drawing the rest from reference TRBV9 and TRBJ1-1, the complete variable domain is DSGVTQTPKHLITATGQRVTLRCSPRSGDLSVYWYQQSLDQGLQFLIQYYNGEERAKGNILERFSAQQFPDLHSELNLSSLELGDSALYFCASSSTGGNTEAFFGQGTRLTVV.

This chain joins TRBV27 and TRBJ2-7; 13 nucleotides match TRBD2. The V and J ends lost 1 base and 2 bases, in that order; junction bases with no gene match: 2. The CDR3 is 16 amino acids. The V gene's germline CDR1 is MNHEY and CDR2 SMNVEV (reference sequence). CDR3 nucleotide sequence: TGTGCCAGCAGTTTATACGGGACTAGCGGGGCCTACGAGCAGTACTTC. Encoded protein: CASSLYGTSGAYEQYF.